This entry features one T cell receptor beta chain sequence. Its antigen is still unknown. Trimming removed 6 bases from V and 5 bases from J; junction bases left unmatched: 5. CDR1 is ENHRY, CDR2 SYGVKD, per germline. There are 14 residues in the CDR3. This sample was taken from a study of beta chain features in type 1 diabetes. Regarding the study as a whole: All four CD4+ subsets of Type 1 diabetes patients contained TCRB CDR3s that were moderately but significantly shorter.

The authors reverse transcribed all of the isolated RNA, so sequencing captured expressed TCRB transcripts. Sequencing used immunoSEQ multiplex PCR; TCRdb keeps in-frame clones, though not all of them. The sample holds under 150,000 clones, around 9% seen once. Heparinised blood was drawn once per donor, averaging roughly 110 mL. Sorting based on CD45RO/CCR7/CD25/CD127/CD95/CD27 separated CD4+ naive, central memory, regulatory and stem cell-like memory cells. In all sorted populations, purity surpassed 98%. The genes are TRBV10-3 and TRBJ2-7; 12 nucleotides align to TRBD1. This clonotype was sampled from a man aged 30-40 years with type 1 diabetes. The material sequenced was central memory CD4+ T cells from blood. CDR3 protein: CAIRSGTGGHEQYF. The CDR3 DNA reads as TGTGCCATCAGATCCGGGACAGGGGGCCACGAGCAGTACTTC.